This is a list of T cell receptor beta chains from one sample in a study of blood T cell repertoires in COVID-19. Repertoires were generated with immunoSEQ multiplex PCR, while TCRdb's copy carries only in-frame clones and drops some. The table shows fewer than 250,000 clones, with about four fifths occurring only once. The sequencing sample was made of peripheral blood. These receptors came from a woman aged 70 to 79 with acute or convalescent COVID-19. Both conserved end residues are part of each CDR3. D genes are given only for firm matches. Size tells how often a clone was seen (once, few, many) or the class of an expanded clone, and some rows leave it out.

>.|TRBV5-1|.|TRBJ1-4
CASSPQGPLGEKLFF
TGCGCCAGCAGCCCGCAGGGGCCCCTTGGGGAAAAACTGTTTTTT
>.|TRBV6-4|.|TRBJ2-7
CALDRNYEQYF
TGTGCCCTCGACAGGAATTACGAGCAGTACTTC
>.|TRBV21-1|.|TRBJ2-5
CANATGFRQETQYF
TGTGCCAACGCGACAGGGTTCCGTCAAGAGACCCAGTACTTC
>TRBD1|TRBV6-5|.|TRBJ1-1
CASHRGQTEAFF
TGTGCCAGCCACAGGGGCCAGACTGAAGCTTTCTTT
>TRBD1|TRBV4-1|.|TRBJ2-3
CASSQDGRGRISTDTQYF
TGCGCCAGCAGCCAAGATGGCAGGGGGCGGATAAGCACAGATACGCAGTATTTT
>TRBD2|TRBV7-2|.|TRBJ2-5
CASSLASAGGQETQYF
TGTGCCAGCAGCTTAGCGTCGGCGGGGGGTCAAGAGACCCAGTACTTC
>.|TRBV3-1/TRBV3-2|.|TRBJ1-3
CASSPISISGNTIYF
TGTGCCAGCAGCCCGATCTCTATCTCTGGAAACACCATATATTTT
>.|TRBV10-2|.|TRBJ1-6
CASSERFAGRSYNSPLHF
TGCGCCAGCAGTGAAAGGTTTGCAGGCCGCTCCTATAATTCACCCCTCCACTTT
>.|TRBV28|.|TRBJ1-3
CASRRTDLPSGNTIYF
TGTGCCAGCAGGCGGACAGACCTCCCCTCTGGAAACACCATATATTTT
>.|TRBV18|.|TRBJ1-5
CASSPQSLASNQPQHF
TGTGCCAGCTCACCACAAAGCCTTGCTAGCAATCAGCCCCAGCATTTT
>.|TRBV18|.|TRBJ1-3
CASSSVDSPSGNTIYF
TGTGCCAGCTCATCAGTGGACAGCCCCTCTGGAAACACCATATATTTT
>.|TRBV27|.|TRBJ1-2
CASQEQYGYGYTF
TGTGCCAGCCAAGAACAGTACGGCTATGGCTACACCTTC
>.|TRBV28|.|TRBJ2-7
CASSFHLDSSSYEQYF
TGTGCCAGCAGTTTCCATTTGGACAGTAGCTCCTACGAGCAGTACTTC
>.|TRBV7-9|.|TRBJ2-5
CASSLAGTLQETQYF
TGTGCCAGCAGCTTAGCCGGGACTCTACAAGAGACCCAGTACTTC
>TRBD1|TRBV6-5|.|TRBJ1-4
CASRLKGQGVEKLFF
TGTGCCAGCAGATTAAAGGGACAGGGGGTTGAAAAACTGTTTTTT
>TRBD1|TRBV4-1|.|TRBJ1-5
CASSQEGQGRQPQHF
TGCGCCAGCAGCCAAGAAGGACAGGGGCGTCAGCCCCAGCATTTT
>.|TRBV7-2|few|TRBJ2-2
CASSSLASGTGELFF
TGTGCCAGCAGCTCGCTAGCTTCGGGCACCGGGGAGCTGTTTTTT
>TRBD1|TRBV6-5|.|TRBJ1-1
CASRAGTANTEAFF
TGTGCCAGCAGGGCCGGGACAGCAAACACTGAAGCTTTCTTT
>TRBD2|TRBV7-2|.|TRBJ2-5
CASTLTSGGPGKTQYF
TGTGCCAGCACCCTGACTAGCGGGGGCCCCGGGAAGACCCAGTACTTC
>.|TRBV4-3|.|TRBJ1-1
CASSLTRGKTEAFF
TGCGCCAGCAGCCTAACGCGGGGGAAGACTGAAGCTTTCTTT
>TRBD1|TRBV6-1|.|TRBJ2-3
CASSEARDRGRVQYF
TGTGCCAGCAGTGAAGCCCGGGACAGGGGGCGGGTGCAGTATTTT
>.|TRBV30|.|TRBJ1-3
CAWSPGTSSGNTIYF
TGTGCCTGGAGTCCCGGGACAAGCTCTGGAAACACCATATATTTT
>.|TRBV2|.|TRBJ1-2
CASSPGYRYGYTF
TGTGCCAGCAGCCCAGGGTATCGCTATGGCTACACCTTC
>.|TRBV4-3|.|TRBJ1-2
CASSQWGGYTF
TGCGCCAGCAGCCAATGGGGCGGCTACACCTTC
>.|TRBV4-3|.|TRBJ2-2
CASSLSIRGEGTGELFF
TGCGCCAGCAGCCTCTCCATCCGCGGGGAAGGGACCGGGGAGCTGTTTTTT
>.|TRBV12-3/TRBV12-4|.|TRBJ2-1
CASSLILVNEQFF
TGTGCCAGCAGTTTAATCCTAGTAAATGAGCAGTTCTTC
>.|TRBV29-1|.|TRBJ2-2
CSVQKGALTGELFF
TGCAGCGTCCAAAAAGGGGCTTTGACCGGGGAGCTGTTTTTT
>TRBD1|TRBV5-1|.|TRBJ2-7
CASRPGQSSYEQYF
TGCGCCAGCAGACCGGGACAGTCATCCTACGAGCAGTACTTC
>.|TRBV9|.|TRBJ1-1
CASSVGQGTNTEAFF
TGTGCCAGCAGCGTAGGCCAGGGAACGAACACTGAAGCTTTCTTT
>.|TRBV5-4|.|TRBJ1-2
CASSREPGDYGYTF
TGTGCCAGCAGCCGCGAACCGGGAGACTATGGCTACACCTTC
>.|TRBV7-9|once|TRBJ2-3
CASSLAASASTDTQYF
TGTGCCAGCAGCTTAGCGGCTAGCGCTAGCACAGATACGCAGTATTTT
>.|TRBV5-1|.|TRBJ2-5
CASSLVGQQETQYF
TGCGCCAGCAGCTTGGTCGGACAGCAAGAGACCCAGTACTTC
>TRBD1|TRBV27|.|TRBJ1-5
CASSSSTGGNQPQHF
TGTGCCAGCAGTAGCTCGACAGGGGGCAATCAGCCCCAGCATTTT
>.|TRBV9|.|TRBJ2-7
CASSVESGYEQYF
TGTGCCAGCAGCGTAGAAAGCGGCTACGAGCAGTACTTC
>.|TRBV23-1|.|TRBJ1-5
CASSQSLQDSNQPQHF
TGCGCCAGCAGTCAATCTCTCCAGGATAGCAATCAGCCCCAGCATTTT
>TRBD1|TRBV2|once|TRBJ2-5
CASSWDRGQETQYF
TGTGCCAGCAGTTGGGACAGGGGGCAAGAGACCCAGTACTTC
>.|TRBV7-2|.|TRBJ2-1
CASSSPARQEQFF
TGTGCCAGCAGCTCCCCGGCTAGGCAGGAGCAGTTCTTC
>TRBD2|TRBV4-2|.|TRBJ2-1
CASSQDFSGAYNEQFF
TGTGCCAGCAGCCAAGATTTTAGCGGGGCCTACAATGAGCAGTTCTTC
>TRBD1|TRBV10-3|.|TRBJ1-1
CAISNRDRGHTEAFF
TGTGCCATCAGTAACCGGGACAGGGGACATACTGAAGCTTTCTTT
>TRBD2|TRBV5-6|.|TRBJ2-6
CASSRGDSGANVLTF
TGTGCCAGCAGCCGGGGGGACTCTGGGGCCAACGTCCTGACTTTC
>.|TRBV4-2|.|TRBJ2-3
CASSQDKGGTSTDTQYF
TGTGCCAGCAGCCAAGATAAGGGCGGGACTAGCACAGATACGCAGTATTTT